What follows are 30 T cell receptor beta chains derived from one specimen sequenced in a study of blood T cell repertoires in COVID-19. TCRdb keeps only in-frame clones here, not all; method: immunoSEQ multiplex PCR. Of 200,000 to 250,000 clones detected, about 82% appear once; the ten largest clones hold about 10%. The specimen sequenced was peripheral blood. These receptor sequences come from a woman older than 75 with acute or convalescent COVID-19.

V gene TRBV6-5 combines with J gene TRBJ1-6, with TRBD1 matching over 8 bases. The germline V gene encodes CDR1 MNHEY and CDR2 SVGAGI. Germline trimming cut 5 bases from V and 7 bases from J; bases unmatched to any gene: 7. The CDR3 runs to 15 residues. The CDR3 sequence is CASSPRQGKNSPLHF. CDR3 in DNA: TGTGCCAGCAGTCCTCGACAGGGGAAGAATTCACCCCTCCACTTT.

The chain has TRBV14 and TRBJ1-4; 7 nucleotides match TRBD1. V trimming: 0 bases; J trimming: 6 bases; junction bases outside the gene matches: 7. This CDR3 is built from 16 residues. CDR1 is SGHDN, CDR2 FVKESK, per germline. In DNA form, the CDR3 reads TGTGCCAGCAGCCAAGATTTTGGGACAGAAGATGAAAAACTGTTTTTT. Translation: CASSQDFGTEDEKLFF.

The chain has TRBV9 and TRBJ1-2; perhaps TRBD1 as D (5 bases). CDR3 size: 16 residues. CDR1 is SGDLS and CDR2 is YYNGEE in the germline V gene. V gave up 4 bases and J gave up 6 bases, with 22 bases separating them. The CDR3 sequence: CASSPDPLQGRNGYTF. CDR3 DNA: TGTGCCAGCAGCCCCGATCCACTCCAGGGCCGAAATGGCTACACCTTC.

This chain uses TRBV6-6 with TRBJ2-5, with 8 positions matching TRBD1. CDR3 length: 14 amino acids. With 2 bases clipped from V and 4 bases from J, the junction kept 3 bases outside the gene matches. Germline V CDR1 and CDR2: MNHNY, SVGAGI (reference sequence). The CDR3 DNA is TGTGCCAGCAGTTACCAAACAGGGGGAGAGACCCAGTACTTC. This sequence encodes CASSYQTGGETQYF.

The CDR3 bases are TGTGCCAGCAGTCCTCGGACAGGGGGGGATACGCAGTATTTT. It yields the protein CASSPRTGGDTQYF. The gene calls are TRBV6-5 and TRBJ2-3, with 10 bases fitting TRBD1. CDR3 size: 14 residues. V dropped 5 bases and J dropped 6; count of bases not matched to a gene: 5. Germline V gives CDR1 MNHEY, CDR2 SVGAGI.

The V and J genes are TRBV5-1 and TRBJ2-3, with 10 bases aligning to TRBD2. This CDR3 is built from 17 residues. Germline V gene lookup returns CDR1 SGHRS and CDR2 YFSETQ. V shed 3 bases, J shed 0 bases, and the junction held 7 bases outside the gene matches. The CDR3 sequence is CASSYTSGVSSTDTQYF. The CDR3 DNA sequence: TGCGCCAGCAGCTATACTAGCGGGGTATCTAGCACAGATACGCAGTATTTT.

This chain joins TRBV10-2 and TRBJ1-5; 7 bases agree with TRBD1. With V trimmed by 4 bases and J by 6 bases, 6 bases remained unmatched. Germline-derived CDR1 and CDR2 are WSHSY and SAAADI. CDR3 size: 14 residues. In DNA, the CDR3 is TGCGCCAGCAGTGGACAGGGACAAGGTCAGCCCCAGCATTTT. This sequence encodes CASSGQGQGQPQHF.

The chain has TRBV19 and TRBJ2-7, with 11 bases identical to TRBD2. The CDR3 spans 15 residues. CDR1 LNHDA and CDR2 SQIVND come from the germline V gene (reference sequence). With 5 bases clipped from V and 2 bases from J, the junction kept 5 bases outside the gene matches. DNA of the CDR3: TGTGCCAGTAGTGCTAGCGGGGGGAAGACCTACGAGCAGTACTTC. Translating it yields CASSASGGKTYEQYF.

This sequence joins TRBV19 and TRBJ1-4, with D unresolved. The CDR3 loop spans 15 amino acids. Germline values: CDR1 LNHDA, CDR2 SQIVND (reference sequence). The germline V and J ends were trimmed by 6 bases and 0 bases, with 11 bases remaining between them. The DNA for the CDR3 is TGTGCCAGTAGACAACAAGAAGCAACTAATGAAAAACTGTTTTTT. It is translated as CASRQQEATNEKLFF.

The chain is built from TRBV6-4 and TRBJ1-1, with 9 positions matching TRBD1. This CDR3 has 14 amino acids. The V gene's germline CDR1 is MRHNA and CDR2 SNTAGT. V lost 7 bases, J lost 4 bases, and 7 bases stayed unmatched. CDR3 sequence: CASKRDRVGTEAFF. The CDR3 coding sequence is TGTGCCAGCAAGAGGGACAGGGTGGGCACTGAAGCTTTCTTT.

This chain connects TRBV6-5 to TRBJ1-5; D is perhaps TRBD1 (5 bases). With 6 bases removed from V and 6 bases from J, the gap between germline ends came to 15 bases. Germline-derived CDR1 and CDR2 are MNHEY and SVGAGI. This CDR3 has 14 residues. In DNA form, the CDR3 reads TGTGCCAGCAGCCTTGACAGACCGGTTCAGCCCCAGCATTTT. Translating it yields CASSLDRPVQPQHF.

V gene TRBV28 combines with J gene TRBJ1-6, with D possibly TRBD1 on 5 matching bases. V gave up 9 bases and J gave up 7 bases, with 22 bases separating them. The CDR3 has 16 amino acids. Germline V gene sequence: CDR1 MDHEN, CDR2 SYDVKM. The CDR3 DNA reads as TGTGCCAGTGCTGCCCGGGGGGGGACGGGAAATTCACCCCTCCACTTT. This encodes CASAARGGTGNSPLHF.

The rearrangement links TRBV19 to TRBJ2-1, with D tentatively TRBD1 (5 bases). Germline V CDR1 and CDR2: LNHDA, SQIVND (reference sequence). This CDR3 contains 15 residues. Trimming removed 4 bases from V and 2 bases from J, with 12 bases in between. The CDR3 bases are TGTGCCAGTAGTAGGCTAGGGGTCACCTACAATGAGCAGTTCTTC. Protein product: CASSRLGVTYNEQFF.

The chain recombines TRBV6-2 or TRBV6-3 with TRBJ2-2; TRBD1 might be the D (6 bases). Germline-derived CDR1 and CDR2 are MNHEY and SVGEGT. Trimming removed 8 bases at V and 1 base at J, with 11 bases between. This CDR3 spans 14 amino acids. The CDR3 loop reads CASRHRENTGELFF. The CDR3 DNA follows: TGTGCCAGCCGCCACAGGGAGAACACCGGGGAGCTGTTTTTT.

This clone was counted between two and nine times. The rearrangement links TRBV18 to TRBJ1-1; D is unresolved. V lost 5 bases, J lost 2 bases, and 9 bases lay in between. Germline V CDR1 and CDR2: KGHSH, LQKENI. The CDR3 runs to 13 residues. The CDR3 protein is CASSSGDNTEAFF. Written as DNA, the CDR3 is TGTGCCAGCTCAAGTGGAGACAACACTGAAGCTTTCTTT.

This chain connects TRBV11-2 to TRBJ2-3; 7 nucleotides align to TRBD1. V was clipped by 7 bases and J by 1 base; unmatched bases: 8. The V gene's germline CDR1 is SGHAT and CDR2 FQNNGV. This CDR3 comprises 15 residues. CDR3 nucleotide sequence: TGTGCCAGCAACAAAGGGGGACAGCGCACAGATACGCAGTATTTT. It codes for CASNKGGQRTDTQYF.

The CDR3 region is CASGLTTGNTEAFF. The CDR3 DNA is TGTGCCAGCGGCCTAACCACAGGGAACACTGAAGCTTTCTTT. V and J are TRBV6-5 and TRBJ1-1; tentative D call: TRBD1 (5 bases). V lost 8 bases, J lost 1 base, and 14 bases lay in between. The CDR3 runs 14 residues. Per germline, CDR1 MNHEY and CDR2 SVGAGI.

V and J are TRBV3-1 (or the pseudogene TRBV3-2) and TRBJ2-7; 9 bases map to TRBD1. Unmatched junction bases numbered 4, after V lost 4 bases and J lost 3 bases. CDR3 length: 14 residues. Germline V CDR1 and CDR2: LGHDT, YNNKEL (reference sequence). The CDR3 reads CASSLGQGHYEQYF. The DNA of the CDR3 is TGTGCCAGCAGCCTAGGACAGGGGCACTACGAGCAGTACTTC.

The genes are TRBV6-1 and TRBJ1-6; no reliable D call. Germline V gives CDR1 MNHNS, CDR2 SASEGT. V was shortened by 2 bases and J by 7 bases, with 9 bases between the two germline ends. The CDR3 extends over 14 amino acids. CDR3 DNA: TGTGCCAGCAGTGAACTAGGGAGAAATTCACCCCTCCACTTT. Amino acids: CASSELGRNSPLHF.

The chain is built from TRBV10-3 and TRBJ2-7; weak D call: TRBD2 (5 bases). Germline V gene data show CDR1 as ENHRY and CDR2 as SYGVKD. V lost 0 bases to trimming and J lost 5 bases, with 17 bases between them. The CDR3 loop spans 16 amino acids. DNA for the CDR3: TGTGCCATCAGTGAGTCGGACGGTCCAAAGAGGGACGAGCAGTACTTC. As protein: CAISESDGPKRDEQYF.

In nucleotides, the CDR3 is TGTGCCAGCAGCTTAGGTCAATTTCGGACAGGGAAGGAAAAACTGTTTTTT. Translated, it gives CASSLGQFRTGKEKLFF. The chain carries TRBV7-2 and TRBJ1-4; TRBD1 aligns across 8 bases. V was pared by 1 base and J by 8 bases, with 12 bases of the junction left unmatched. Germline CDR1 is SGHTA and CDR2 is FQGNSA. The CDR3 totals 17 residues.

The chain links TRBV29-1 to TRBJ1-2, with D maybe TRBD1 (6 bases). Germline CDR1 reads SQVTM; CDR2 reads ANQGSEA. Trimming pared 3 bases from V and 8 bases from J, leaving 10 bases between. This CDR3 has 11 residues. The CDR3 coding sequence is TGCAGCGTTGAGCAGGGACACGGCTACACCTTC. As protein: CSVEQGHGYTF.

The genes are TRBV3-1 (or the pseudogene TRBV3-2) and TRBJ1-1; 7 bases are a match to TRBD1. V was clipped by 5 bases and J by 0 bases; unmatched bases: 6. Germline CDR1 LGHDT, CDR2 YNNKEL (reference sequence). The CDR3 spans 15 residues. The CDR3 protein is CASSSTGSVNTEAFF. DNA of the CDR3: TGTGCCAGCAGCTCGACAGGGTCTGTGAACACTGAAGCTTTCTTT.

This clone showed up just once. This chain joins TRBV21-1 and TRBJ2-3; the table's D call, TRBD1, was not checked against the DNA. TRBV21-1 is deemed a pseudogene. This CDR3 region has 17 residues. CDR3: CASSRGLRLPSTDTQYF. The CDR3 region has the DNA TGTGCCAGCAGCAGGGGCCTACGTTTGCCTAGCACAGATACGCAGTATTTT.

This chain uses TRBV6-5 with TRBJ2-7; 9 bases map to TRBD1. The germline CDR1 and CDR2 sequences are MNHEY and SVGAGI. V lost 8 bases, J lost 5 bases, and 10 bases stayed unmatched. The length of the CDR3 is 14 residues. For the CDR3, the DNA is TGTGCCAGCGCGGACAGGGGCAGGGTGGACGAGCAGTACTTC. Its protein is CASADRGRVDEQYF.

This clone was counted between two and nine times. The rearrangement links TRBV2 to TRBJ1-2; TRBD1 matches 7 bases. V shed 4 bases and J 3 bases; nucleotides not matched to a gene: 8. The V gene's germline CDR1 is SNHLY and CDR2 FYNNEI. This CDR3 is 15 amino acids long. The CDR3 DNA sequence: TGTGCCAGCAGTGGACAGGGTAGGCGGGACTATGGCTACACCTTC. It is translated as CASSGQGRRDYGYTF.

This rearrangement joins TRBV10-3 to TRBJ1-3; possible D gene TRBD1, 6 bases. Trimming left V 10 bases short and J 4 bases short, with 17 bases between. This CDR3 has 14 amino acids. Looked up from germline, CDR1 is ENHRY and CDR2 is SYGVKD. This chain's CDR3 is CATGSRDKGNTIYF. The CDR3 region has the DNA TGTGCCACTGGTAGCCGGGACAAAGGAAACACCATATATTTT.

This chain links TRBV9 with TRBJ2-3; D is perhaps TRBD2 (6 bases). The CDR3 has 15 residues. V was shortened by 2 bases and J by 2 bases, with 12 bases between the two germline ends. In germline, CDR1 is SGDLS, CDR2 YYNGEE. The CDR3 DNA reads TGTGCCAGCAGCGTGAGGGACTGGGACACAGATACGCAGTATTTT. This codes for CASSVRDWDTDTQYF.

The chain has TRBV7-2 and TRBJ1-3, with TRBD1 matching 10 bases. The V segment lost 5 bases and the J segment 0 bases; nucleotides outside the gene matches: 10. The V gene's germline CDR1 is SGHTA and CDR2 FQGNSA. This CDR3 is built from 18 residues. The CDR3 spells CASSLGTGAFLSGNTIYF. The CDR3 DNA reads as TGTGCCAGCAGCCTCGGGACAGGGGCCTTTCTCTCTGGAAACACCATATATTTT.

J is TRBJ2-7 and V is TRBV3-1 (or the pseudogene TRBV3-2); 9 bases line up with TRBD1. Looked up from germline, CDR1 is LGHDT and CDR2 is YNNKEL (reference sequence). Unmatched junction bases numbered 2, after V lost 6 bases and J lost 5 bases. The CDR3 covers 12 residues. The CDR3 DNA reads TGTGCCAGCAGACAGGGGGCGGACGAGCAGTACTTC. Encoded protein: CASRQGADEQYF.